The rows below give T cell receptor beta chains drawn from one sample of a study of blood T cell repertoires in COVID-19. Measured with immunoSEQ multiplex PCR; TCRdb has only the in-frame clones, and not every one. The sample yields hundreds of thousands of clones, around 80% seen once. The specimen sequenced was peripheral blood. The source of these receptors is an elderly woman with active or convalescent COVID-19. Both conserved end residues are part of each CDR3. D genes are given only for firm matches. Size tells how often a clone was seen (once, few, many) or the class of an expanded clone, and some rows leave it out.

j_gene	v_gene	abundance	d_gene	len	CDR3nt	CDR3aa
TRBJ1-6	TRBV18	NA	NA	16	TGTGCCAGCTCACCAACCGGGGACTCTCGAGAGGTGCCCCTCCACTTT	CASSPTGDSREVPLHF
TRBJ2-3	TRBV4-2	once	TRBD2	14	TGTGCCAGCAGTCGGGGGGTCGCTGGGGATACGCAGTATTTT	CASSRGVAGDTQYF
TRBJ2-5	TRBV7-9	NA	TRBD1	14	TGTGCCAGCAGCTCGGGACAGGGCCAAGAGACCCAGTACTTC	CASSSGQGQETQYF
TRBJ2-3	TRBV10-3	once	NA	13	TGTGCCATCAGTGTGACCGGGGGAGATACGCAGTATTTT	CAISVTGGDTQYF
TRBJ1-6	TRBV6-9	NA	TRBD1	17	TGTGCCAGCAGTTATTTTGGGACAGGGAAAGTTAGTTCACCCCTCCACTTT	CASSYFGTGKVSSPLHF
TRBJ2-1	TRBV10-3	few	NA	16	TGTGCCATCAGTGAGTCTATTTCCAGCTCCTACAATGAGCAGTTCTTC	CAISESISSSYNEQFF
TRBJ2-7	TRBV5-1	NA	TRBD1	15	TGCGCCAGCAGCTCGACCGGGACAGGGGGCTACGAGCAGTACTTC	CASSSTGTGGYEQYF
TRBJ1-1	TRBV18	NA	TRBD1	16	TGTGCCAGCTCAGGGTACCTCGACAGGGCGCACACTGAAGCTTTCTTT	CASSGYLDRAHTEAFF
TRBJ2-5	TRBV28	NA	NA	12	TGTGCCAGCAGTCCTCTACAAGAGACCCAGTACTTC	CASSPLQETQYF
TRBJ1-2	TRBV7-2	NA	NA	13	TGTGCCAGCAGCTTAGAGGTAGCGGGTGGCTACACCTTC	CASSLEVAGGYTF
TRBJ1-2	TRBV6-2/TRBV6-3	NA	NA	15	TGTGCCAGCACCCCTGGAGACAGACCTTACTATGGCTACACCTTC	CASTPGDRPYYGYTF
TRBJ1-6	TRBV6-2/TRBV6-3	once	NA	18	TGTGCCAGCAGTTACTCGGTCGAACACAGGGCTGATAATTCACCCCTCCACTTT	CASSYSVEHRADNSPLHF
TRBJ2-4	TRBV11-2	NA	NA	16	TGTGCCAGCAGCTCGCAGGGGTTAGTAGCCAAAAACATTCAGTACTTC	CASSSQGLVAKNIQYF
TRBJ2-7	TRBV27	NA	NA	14	TGTGCCAGCAGTTTGACAGCGACCCCCTACGAGCAGTACTTC	CASSLTATPYEQYF
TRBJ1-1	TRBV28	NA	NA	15	TGTGCCAGCAGTTTGGCCAGCTCCGGGGACACTGAAGCTTTCTTT	CASSLASSGDTEAFF
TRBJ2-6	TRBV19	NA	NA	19	TGTGCCAGTAGTTCGAGTATCGGGTTAAAGACCTCTGGGGCCAACGTCCTGACTTTC	CASSSSIGLKTSGANVLTF
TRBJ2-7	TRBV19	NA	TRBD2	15	TGTGCCAGTAGTATAGGGACTAGCGGGTTCTACGAGCAGTACTTC	CASSIGTSGFYEQYF
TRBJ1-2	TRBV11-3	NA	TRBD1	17	TGTGCCAGCAGCCCGTCCTATTTGGACAGGGGGTCTAGTGGCTACACCTTC	CASSPSYLDRGSSGYTF
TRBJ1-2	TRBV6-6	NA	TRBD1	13	TGTGCCAGCAGTTCTGGACAGGGCTATGGCTACACCTTC	CASSSGQGYGYTF
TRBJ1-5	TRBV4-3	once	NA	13	TGCGCCAGCAGCCAAGATCTCCTCCAGCCCCAGCATTTT	CASSQDLLQPQHF
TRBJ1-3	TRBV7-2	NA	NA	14	TGTGCCAGCAGCCCCGAGGTATACGGAAACACCATATATTTT	CASSPEVYGNTIYF
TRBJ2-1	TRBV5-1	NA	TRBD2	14	TGCGCCAGCAGCTTGCAGCGGGAGGGTGGGGCGCAGTTCTTC	CASSLQREGGAQFF
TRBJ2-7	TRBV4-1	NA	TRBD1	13	TGCGCCAGCAGCCTTGACAGGGTCTACGAGCAGTACTTC	CASSLDRVYEQYF
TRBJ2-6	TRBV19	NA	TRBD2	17	TGTGCCAGTACCCGGACTAGCGGGATCTCTGGGGCCAACGTCCTGACTTTC	CASTRTSGISGANVLTF
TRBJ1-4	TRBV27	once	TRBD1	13	TGTGCCAGGGATTACAGGGGGCGCGGAAAACTGTTTTTT	CARDYRGRGKLFF
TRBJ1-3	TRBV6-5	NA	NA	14	TGTGCCAGCAGTTCGCGGAGCGGGGTTGACACCATATATTTT	CASSSRSGVDTIYF
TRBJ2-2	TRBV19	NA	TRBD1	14	TGTGCCTCCATCCGGACACAGGGGGCCGGGGAGCTGTTTTTT	CASIRTQGAGELFF
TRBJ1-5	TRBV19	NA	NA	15	TGTGCCACTTTGGACAGATTCGGAGGCAATCAGCCCCAGCATTTT	CATLDRFGGNQPQHF
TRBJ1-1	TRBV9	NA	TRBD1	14	TGTGCCAGCAGCCTCCAGGACAGGGGAACTGAAGCTTTCTTT	CASSLQDRGTEAFF
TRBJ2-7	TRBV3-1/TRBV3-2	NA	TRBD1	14	TGTGCCAGCAGCCATACAGGGGGCGCATCCGAGCAGTACTTC	CASSHTGGASEQYF
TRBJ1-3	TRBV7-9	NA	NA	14	TGTGCCAGCAGCCGAGCGGAGCCTGGAAACACCATATATTTT	CASSRAEPGNTIYF
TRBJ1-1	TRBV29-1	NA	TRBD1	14	TGCAGCGTTGAATTGGGACAGGGGAGCACTGAAGCTTTCTTT	CSVELGQGSTEAFF
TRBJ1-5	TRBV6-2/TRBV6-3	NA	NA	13	TGTGCCAGCAGTTCAGGCCGTGTGGGGCCCCAGCATTTT	CASSSGRVGPQHF
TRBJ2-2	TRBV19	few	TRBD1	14	TGTGCCAGTAGGCAAACAGGGGACACCGGGGAGCTGTTTTTT	CASRQTGDTGELFF
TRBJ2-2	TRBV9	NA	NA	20	TGTGCCAGCAGCGTAGCTAGTTCAATTTTCGGGAGATCGAACACCGGGGAGCTGTTTTTT	CASSVASSIFGRSNTGELFF
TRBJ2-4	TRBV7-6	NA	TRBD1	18	TGTGCCAGCAGCTTAAAGGCCAGGGACAGGTTAGCCAAAAACATTCAGTACTTC	CASSLKARDRLAKNIQYF
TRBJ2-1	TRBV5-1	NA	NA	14	TGCGCCAGCAGCCCAGGGTGGGGCCAGAATGAGCAGTTCTTC	CASSPGWGQNEQFF
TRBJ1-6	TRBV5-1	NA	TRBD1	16	TGCGCCAGCAGCTTGGGACAGGGTAGTGACAATTCACCCCTCCACTTT	CASSLGQGSDNSPLHF
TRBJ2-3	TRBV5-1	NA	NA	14	TGCGCCAGCAAAGCTGCGGGGGCCCGAGATACGCAGTATTTT	CASKAAGARDTQYF
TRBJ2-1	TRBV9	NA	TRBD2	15	TGTGCCAGCAGGGAGCGGGAGGACCACTACAATGAGCAGTTCTTC	CASREREDHYNEQFF
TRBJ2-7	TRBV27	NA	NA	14	TGTGCCAGCAGGCCAAGGGCAGGGACCTACGAGCAGTACTTC	CASRPRAGTYEQYF
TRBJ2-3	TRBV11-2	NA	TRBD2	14	TGTGCCAGCAGCTTTAGCGGGAACACAGATACGCAGTATTTT	CASSFSGNTDTQYF
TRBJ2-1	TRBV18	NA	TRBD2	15	TGTGCCAGCTCACCCCCGGGGGGATCCTACAATGAGCAGTTCTTC	CASSPPGGSYNEQFF
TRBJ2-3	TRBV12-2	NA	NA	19	TGTGCAAGTCGCTTAGGCCCGATTCGACTAGCGGGAGTCCCAGATACGCAGTATTTT	CASRLGPIRLAGVPDTQYF
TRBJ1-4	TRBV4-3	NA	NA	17	TGCGCCAGCAGCCAAGAAATTGGCAGGGCGCCTAATGAAAAACTGTTTTTT	CASSQEIGRAPNEKLFF
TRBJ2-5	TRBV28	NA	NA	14	TGTGCCAGCGCCTCTTGGGACTACCAAGAGACCCAGTACTTC	CASASWDYQETQYF
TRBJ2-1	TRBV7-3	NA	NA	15	TGTGCCAGCAGCTCCGGGACTCCTACCTACAATGAGCAGTTCTTC	CASSSGTPTYNEQFF
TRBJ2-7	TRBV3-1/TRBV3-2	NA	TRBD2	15	TGTGCCAGCAGTCTAACTAGCGGGAGCACTTACGAGCAGTACTTC	CASSLTSGSTYEQYF
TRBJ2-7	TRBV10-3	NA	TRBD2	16	TGTGCCATCAGTACCCGACTAGCGGGGGTATCCTACGAGCAGTACTTC	CAISTRLAGVSYEQYF
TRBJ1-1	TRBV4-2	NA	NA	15	TGTGCCAGCAGCCAAGAAGGGAGCGGGAGGACTGAAGCTTTCTTT	CASSQEGSGRTEAFF
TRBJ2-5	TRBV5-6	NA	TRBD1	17	TGTGCCAGCAGCTTACCCTCAAGACGGACAGGACAAGAGACCCAGTACTTC	CASSLPSRRTGQETQYF
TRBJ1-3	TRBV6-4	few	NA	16	TGTGCCAGCAGTGACCCCAGCGGGGGGCCAGGAAACACCATATATTTT	CASSDPSGGPGNTIYF
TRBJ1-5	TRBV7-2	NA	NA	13	TGTGCCAGCAGCTTAACGGGGTCTCAGCCCCAGCATTTT	CASSLTGSQPQHF